This is a list of T cell receptor beta chains from one sample in a study of shared clonotypes between healthy human individuals. The repertoire was sequenced with immunoSEQ multiplex PCR; TCRdb's copy has only in-frame clones and lacks some. Of around 1.9 million clones in the sample, just under 95% were seen once. The sample consisted of naive CD8+ T cells from PBMCs. Receptors originate from a man aged 18 to 35 in good health. Some clones in this sample may be carry-over from other donors' samples. CDR3s include the opening cysteine and the closing phenylalanine or tryptophan. A D gene is named only where the DNA matches it firmly. Size is omitted from some rows. Given values are once, few, many or a class for expanded clones.

length: 16
D: TRBD1
size: -
V: TRBV27
J: TRBJ2-3
CDR3: CASSLSGRGRSDTQYF
DNA: TGTGCCAGCAGTTTATCGGGCAGGGGGCGTTCAGATACGCAGTATTTT

length: 14
D: -
size: -
V: TRBV4-3
J: TRBJ2-1
CDR3: CASSQLDRGNEQFF
DNA: TGCGCCAGCAGCCAACTAGACCGTGGCAATGAGCAGTTCTTC

length: 15
D: TRBD1
size: -
V: TRBV5-4
J: TRBJ1-1
CDR3: CASNDQTGAGTEAFF
DNA: TGTGCCAGCAACGACCAAACAGGGGCTGGGACTGAAGCTTTCTTT

length: 15
D: -
size: -
V: TRBV19
J: TRBJ2-1
CDR3: CASGPLAKAINEQFF
DNA: TGTGCCAGTGGGCCATTAGCGAAAGCAATCAATGAGCAGTTCTTC

length: 16
D: TRBD2
size: -
V: TRBV28
J: TRBJ2-7
CDR3: CASSLGLAGERYEQYF
DNA: TGTGCCAGCAGTCTCGGACTAGCGGGAGAGAGGTACGAGCAGTACTTC

length: 18
D: TRBD2
size: -
V: TRBV27
J: TRBJ2-1
CDR3: CASSLQTSGRADYNEQFF
DNA: TGTGCCAGCAGTTTGCAGACTAGCGGGAGGGCCGACTACAATGAGCAGTTCTTC

length: 15
D: -
size: -
V: TRBV9
J: TRBJ1-4
CDR3: CASSVDAGQQEKLFF
DNA: TGTGCCAGCAGCGTAGATGCGGGACAACAGGAAAAACTGTTTTTT

length: 14
D: -
size: -
V: TRBV7-8
J: TRBJ2-2
CDR3: CASSLRGVTGELFF
DNA: TGTGCCAGCAGCTTAAGGGGGGTCACCGGGGAGCTGTTTTTT

length: 15
D: -
size: -
V: TRBV9
J: TRBJ1-5
CDR3: CASTGGAEPNQPQHF
DNA: TGTGCCAGCACGGGGGGGGCAGAACCGAATCAGCCCCAGCATTTT

length: 15
D: TRBD1
size: -
V: TRBV7-9
J: TRBJ2-2
CDR3: CASNYRDRNTGELFF
DNA: TGTGCCAGCAACTACCGGGACAGAAACACCGGGGAGCTGTTTTTT

length: 14
D: TRBD1
size: -
V: TRBV6-5
J: TRBJ2-7
CDR3: CASSYSGQGNEQYF
DNA: TGTGCCAGCAGTTACTCCGGACAGGGTAACGAGCAGTACTTC

length: 13
D: -
size: few
V: TRBV27
J: TRBJ1-2
CDR3: CASSFAGRDGYTF
DNA: TGTGCCAGCAGTTTCGCAGGGAGGGATGGCTACACCTTC

length: 13
D: -
size: -
V: TRBV4-3
J: TRBJ2-7
CDR3: CASSQDSGGEQYF
DNA: TGCGCCAGCAGCCAAGATTCGGGTGGAGAGCAGTACTTC

length: 15
D: TRBD2
size: -
V: TRBV5-1
J: TRBJ2-3
CDR3: CASSYSGRAIDTQYF
DNA: TGCGCCAGCAGCTATAGCGGGAGGGCGATAGATACGCAGTATTTT

length: 12
D: -
size: -
V: TRBV6-6
J: TRBJ1-4
CDR3: CASSQQNEKLFF
DNA: TGTGCCAGCAGTCAGCAGAATGAAAAACTGTTTTTT

length: 12
D: -
size: few
V: TRBV6-8
J: TRBJ1-5
CDR3: CATSRGNSPQHF
DNA: TGTGCCACCTCGAGAGGGAATTCGCCCCAGCATTTT

length: 11
D: TRBD2
size: -
V: TRBV30
J: TRBJ2-1
CDR3: CAWKLADAQFF
DNA: TGTGCCTGGAAGCTAGCGGACGCGCAGTTCTTC

length: 14
D: TRBD1
size: -
V: TRBV5-1
J: TRBJ1-1
CDR3: CASSGYRGNTEAFF
DNA: TGCGCCAGCAGCGGGTACAGGGGTAACACTGAAGCTTTCTTT

length: 14
D: -
size: -
V: TRBV19
J: TRBJ1-1
CDR3: CASSDPGWNTEAFF
DNA: TGTGCCAGTAGTGATCCAGGGTGGAACACTGAAGCTTTCTTT

length: 16
D: TRBD2
size: -
V: TRBV2
J: TRBJ2-1
CDR3: CASRTLGSGRSDEQFF
DNA: TGTGCCAGCAGGACCCTTGGTAGCGGGAGGAGCGATGAGCAGTTCTTC

length: 14
D: -
size: -
V: TRBV29-1
J: TRBJ1-2
CDR3: CSVPPLTGHYGYTF
DNA: TGCAGCGTTCCACCGCTAACAGGGCACTATGGCTACACCTTC

length: 13
D: -
size: -
V: TRBV5-1
J: TRBJ2-5
CDR3: CASSPTVGETQYF
DNA: TGCGCCAGCAGCCCCACAGTGGGGGAGACCCAGTACTTC

length: 14
D: -
size: -
V: TRBV5-6
J: TRBJ2-7
CDR3: CASSSQPQGLEQYF
DNA: TGTGCCAGCAGCTCGCAACCACAGGGACTCGAGCAGTACTTC

length: 16
D: TRBD2
size: -
V: TRBV7-2
J: TRBJ2-7
CDR3: CASSPTSGRAVYEQYF
DNA: TGTGCCAGCAGCCCTACTAGCGGGAGGGCGGTCTACGAGCAGTACTTC

length: 17
D: TRBD2
size: -
V: TRBV7-6
J: TRBJ2-7
CDR3: CASSLQVAGGEEGEQYF
DNA: TGTGCCAGCAGCTTACAAGTAGCGGGAGGCGAAGAGGGCGAGCAGTACTTC

length: 15
D: -
size: once
V: TRBV10-3
J: TRBJ1-2
CDR3: CAISVESGPNYGYTF
DNA: TGTGCCATCAGTGTAGAGTCAGGACCTAACTATGGCTACACCTTC

length: 13
D: -
size: -
V: TRBV7-2
J: TRBJ2-5
CDR3: CASSLLTQGTQYF
DNA: TGTGCCAGCAGCTTATTGACGCAAGGGACCCAGTACTTC

length: 12
D: -
size: once
V: TRBV10-3
J: TRBJ1-2
CDR3: CAISETGYGYTF
DNA: TGTGCCATCAGTGAGACGGGCTATGGCTACACCTTC

length: 14
D: -
size: -
V: TRBV7-9
J: TRBJ1-2
CDR3: CASSLGSGPYGYTF
DNA: TGTGCCAGCAGCTTAGGCTCCGGGCCCTATGGCTACACCTTC

length: 15
D: -
size: once
V: TRBV27
J: TRBJ2-2
CDR3: CASSFLGANTGELFF
DNA: TGTGCCAGCAGTTTTCTGGGTGCGAACACCGGGGAGCTGTTTTTT

length: 16
D: TRBD2
size: once
V: TRBV9
J: TRBJ2-7
CDR3: CASSPRGLAGDYEQYF
DNA: TGTGCCAGCAGCCCTCGTGGACTAGCGGGGGACTACGAGCAGTACTTC

length: 17
D: -
size: -
V: TRBV7-2
J: TRBJ1-2
CDR3: CASSLYMQPELLYGYTF
DNA: TGTGCCAGCAGCTTATATATGCAGCCCGAGTTGCTCTATGGCTACACCTTC

length: 17
D: TRBD2
size: -
V: TRBV10-3
J: TRBJ2-2
CDR3: CAISESTSGSNTGELFF
DNA: TGTGCCATCAGTGAGTCCACAAGCGGGAGTAACACCGGGGAGCTATTTTTT

length: 14
D: TRBD2
size: -
V: TRBV19
J: TRBJ2-7
CDR3: CASSPGTSNHEQYF
DNA: TGTGCCAGTAGTCCCGGGACTAGTAACCACGAGCAGTACTTC

length: 16
D: -
size: -
V: TRBV28
J: TRBJ1-2
CDR3: CASSSAWTESFYGYTF
DNA: TGTGCCAGCAGCTCAGCTTGGACAGAAAGCTTCTATGGCTACACCTTC

length: 16
D: -
size: -
V: TRBV6-6
J: TRBJ2-7
CDR3: CASSYSMAQGSYEQYF
DNA: TGTGCCAGCAGTTACTCGATGGCCCAGGGGTCCTACGAGCAGTACTTC

length: 12
D: -
size: -
V: TRBV7-3
J: TRBJ2-5
CDR3: CASSFTAETQYF
DNA: TGTGCCAGCAGCTTTACCGCCGAGACCCAGTACTTC

length: 11
D: -
size: -
V: TRBV27
J: TRBJ2-1
CDR3: CASSTHRTEFF
DNA: TGTGCCAGCAGTACACACCGGACGGAGTTCTTC

length: 14
D: -
size: once
V: TRBV6-5
J: TRBJ1-1
CDR3: CASSYSGLVAEAFF
DNA: TGTGCCAGCAGTTACTCGGGTCTGGTAGCTGAAGCTTTCTTT

length: 14
D: -
size: once
V: TRBV6-5
J: TRBJ1-2
CDR3: CASSYSWEIGGYTF
DNA: TGTGCCAGCAGTTACTCGTGGGAAATAGGAGGCTACACCTTC

length: 17
D: TRBD1
size: -
V: TRBV13
J: TRBJ2-7
CDR3: CASSDRGSARDSYEQYF
DNA: TGTGCCAGCAGCGACAGGGGTAGCGCCCGTGACTCCTACGAGCAGTACTTC

length: 13
D: -
size: -
V: TRBV11-2
J: TRBJ2-3
CDR3: CASSLITADTQYF
DNA: TGTGCCAGCAGCTTAATCACGGCAGATACGCAGTATTTT

length: 15
D: TRBD2
size: -
V: TRBV27
J: TRBJ2-7
CDR3: CASSLIAGDSYEQYF
DNA: TGTGCCAGCAGTTTAATAGCGGGCGATTCCTACGAGCAGTACTTC